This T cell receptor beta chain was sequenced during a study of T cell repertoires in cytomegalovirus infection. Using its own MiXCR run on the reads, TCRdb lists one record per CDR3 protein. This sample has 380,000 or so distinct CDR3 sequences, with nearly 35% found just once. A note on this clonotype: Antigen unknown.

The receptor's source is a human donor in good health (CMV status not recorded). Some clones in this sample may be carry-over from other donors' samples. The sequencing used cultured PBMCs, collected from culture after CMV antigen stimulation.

DNA of the CDR3: TGTGCCAGCGGCAGGGGGTACCACAATGAGCAGTTCTTC. Translated: CASGRGYHNEQFF. The chain uses TRBV6-1 and TRBJ2-1; 7 nucleotides agree with TRBD1. The CDR3 has 13 residues. V gave up 8 bases and J gave up 5 bases; unmatched junction bases: 6. The germline V gene encodes CDR1 MNHNS and CDR2 SASEGT.